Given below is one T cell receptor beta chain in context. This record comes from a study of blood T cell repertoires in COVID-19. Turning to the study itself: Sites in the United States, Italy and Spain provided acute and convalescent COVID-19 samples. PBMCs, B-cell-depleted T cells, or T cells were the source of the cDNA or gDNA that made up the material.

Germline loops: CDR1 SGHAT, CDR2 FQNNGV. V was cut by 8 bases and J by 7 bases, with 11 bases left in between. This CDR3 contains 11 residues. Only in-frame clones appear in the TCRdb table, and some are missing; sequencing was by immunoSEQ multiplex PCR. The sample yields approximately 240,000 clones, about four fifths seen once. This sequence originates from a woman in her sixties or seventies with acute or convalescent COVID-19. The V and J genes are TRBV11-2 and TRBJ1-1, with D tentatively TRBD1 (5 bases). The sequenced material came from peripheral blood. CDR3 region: CASRGGNEAFF. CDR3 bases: TGTGCCAGCCGGGGGGGGAATGAAGCTTTCTTT.